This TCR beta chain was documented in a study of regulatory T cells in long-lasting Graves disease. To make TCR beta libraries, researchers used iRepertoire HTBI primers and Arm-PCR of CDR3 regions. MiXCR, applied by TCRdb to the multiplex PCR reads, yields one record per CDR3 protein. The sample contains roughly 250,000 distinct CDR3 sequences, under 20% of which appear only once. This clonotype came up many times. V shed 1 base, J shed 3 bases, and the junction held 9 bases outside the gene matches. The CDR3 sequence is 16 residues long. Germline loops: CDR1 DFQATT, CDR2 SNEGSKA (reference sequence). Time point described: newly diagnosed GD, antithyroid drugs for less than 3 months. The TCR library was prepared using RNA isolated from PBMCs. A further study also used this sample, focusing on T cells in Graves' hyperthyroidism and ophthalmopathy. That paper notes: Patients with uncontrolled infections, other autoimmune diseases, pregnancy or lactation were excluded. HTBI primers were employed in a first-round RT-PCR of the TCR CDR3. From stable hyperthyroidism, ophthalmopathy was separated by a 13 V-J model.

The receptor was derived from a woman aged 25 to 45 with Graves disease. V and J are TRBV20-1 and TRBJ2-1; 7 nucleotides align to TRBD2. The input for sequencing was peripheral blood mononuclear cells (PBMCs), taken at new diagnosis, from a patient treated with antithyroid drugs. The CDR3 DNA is TGCAGTGCTAGAGTCAACGGGGCGGGGGACTACAATGAGCAGTTCTTC. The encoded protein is CSARVNGAGDYNEQFF.